This T cell receptor (beta chain) was recovered during a study of T cells in Graves' hyperthyroidism and ophthalmopathy. The CDR3 runs to 15 residues. Germline CDR1 and CDR2: SGHAT and FQNNGV. Trimming stripped 5 bases from V and 1 base from J, with 15 bases between. What was amplified from RNA transcripts were TCR beta CDR3 regions. TCR CDR3 underwent first-round RT-PCR with the HTBI primer set. TCRdb analysed the multiplex PCR reads with MiXCR anew, one entry per CDR3 protein. The sample holds about 640,000 distinct CDR3 sequences, around 21% seen once. Uncontrolled infection, other autoimmune disease, pregnancy or lactation excluded patients. Study-wide results and caveats: Blood held most thyroid clonotypes expanded above 0.001 frequency.

In its sample, this clonotype was seen many times. What it recognizes is unknown. The receptor was derived from a man aged 25-40 years with Graves' ophthalmopathy. The chain has TRBV11-2 and TRBJ2-7, with D perhaps TRBD1 or TRBD2 (5 bases each). Sequencing was performed on blood. The CDR3: CASSPMGRSSYEQYF. The CDR3 bases are TGTGCCAGCAGCCCAATGGGACGGTCGTCCTACGAGCAGTACTTC.